This TCR beta chain was obtained from a study of blood T cells in healthy people across ages. Looked up from germline, CDR1 is SGHRS and CDR2 is YFSETQ. The CDR3 covers 14 residues. Trimming stripped 1 base from V and 5 bases from J, with 10 bases between. Whole-study findings and limits: Diversity estimates drawn from one million T cells were deemed underestimates.

Points on this clonotype: No antigen is known for it.

A second PCR, run for roughly 7 to 12 cycles, used a sample-barcoded 5' primer plus a J-beta primer mix. Every cDNA was tagged by a template-switch adaptor with 12 random nucleotides. Sequencing recovered at least 3 million CDR3-containing paired-end reads from each sample. MiXCR, run by TCRdb on the 5' RACE reads, gives a single entry per CDR3 protein. The sample has 1.2 million to 1.5 million distinct CDR3 sequences; 45% to 70% are singletons. The sample comprised blood. The receptor was derived from a man between 18 and 35 years old in good health. V is TRBV5-1 and J is TRBJ2-1; D call uncertain. CDR3 sequence reads: CASSLSLNHNEQFF. As DNA, the CDR3 is TGCGCCAGCAGCTTGAGTCTCAACCACAATGAGCAGTTCTTC.